The 3 T cell receptor beta chains listed next were all sequenced from one sample in a study of cytomegalovirus exposure and HLA in healthy donors. This table comes from immunoSEQ multiplex PCR, and its TCRdb copy is limited to in-frame clones, with some not included. Of under 250,000 clones in the sample, 80% to 90% were seen once. Sequencing was carried out using PBMCs. The receptors originated from a woman aged 25 to 39 in good health and CMV-seronegative.

J is TRBJ1-2 and V is TRBV4-1, with D uncertain. The germline CDR1 and CDR2 sequences are MGHRA and YSYEKL. This CDR3 has 13 residues. V was cut by 0 bases and J by 4 bases, with 6 bases left in between. This CDR3 is CASSQESLYGYTF. The CDR3 DNA follows: TGCGCCAGCAGCCAAGAGTCCCTCTATGGCTACACCTTC.

V is TRBV5-1 and J is TRBJ1-4; no clear D gene. Trimming removed 4 bases at V and 4 bases at J, with 11 bases between. Germline loops: CDR1 SGHRS, CDR2 YFSETQ. The CDR3 runs 14 residues. The CDR3 here is CASSPLGYNEKLFF. The CDR3 coding sequence is TGCGCCAGCAGCCCACTAGGGTATAATGAAAAACTGTTTTTT.

The chain couples TRBV7-7 to TRBJ2-1; tentatively, D is TRBD2 (6 bases). This CDR3 has 16 amino acids. Germline V lookup: CDR1 SSHAT, CDR2 FNYEAQ (reference sequence). Trimming shortened V by 2 bases and J by 0 bases, and 11 bases separated the two germline ends. The DNA for the CDR3 is TGTGCCAGCAGCTTAAGCGGGTTAAGCTCCTACAATGAGCAGTTCTTC. Encoded protein: CASSLSGLSSYNEQFF.